These T cell receptor beta chains were read from a single sample in a study of CD8 T cells in Susac syndrome. Each CDR3 protein gets one entry after TCRdb re-called the immunoSEQ multiplex PCR reads with MiXCR. The sample holds under 550,000 distinct CDR3 sequences; around 85% are singletons and the top ten take roughly 0.11%. The sample taken for sequencing was CD8+ T cells from PBMCs. Source of these receptors: a human donor with multiple sclerosis. The CDR3 runs from the conserved cysteine through the conserved F or W. Fields, in order: D gene, V gene, J gene, clone size, CDR3 DNA, CDR3 protein. A D gene is named only where the DNA matches it firmly. Expanded clones are given a class, and other clones once, few, many or no size at all.

>TRBD1|TRBV12-3/TRBV12-4|TRBJ1-5|.
TGTGCCAGCAGTGCCGACAGGGATAGCAATCAGCCCCAGCATTTT
CASSADRDSNQPQHF
>.|TRBV4-1|TRBJ1-5|.
TGCGCCAGCAGCCAAGGACAGGTGAACGGTCAGCCCCAGCATTTT
CASSQGQVNGQPQHF
>TRBD1|TRBV29-1|TRBJ1-2|.
TGCAGCGTGCCCCCGCAGGGGGCGCGTGGCTACACCTTC
CSVPPQGARGYTF
>TRBD1|TRBV6-5|TRBJ2-7|.
TGTGCCAGCAGTTACGGACAGGGCGTAAACTACGAGCAGTACTTC
CASSYGQGVNYEQYF
>TRBD1|TRBV11-2|TRBJ1-1|once
TGTGCCAGCAGCTCCCGGGACAGCTATTACACTGAAGCTTTCTTT
CASSSRDSYYTEAFF
>TRBD1|TRBV2|TRBJ2-5|.
TGTGCCACCTGGGACAGAGAAGAGACCCAGTACTTC
CATWDREETQYF
>TRBD1|TRBV9|TRBJ2-2|once
TGTGCCAGCAGCGCAGGACAGGGCGGCCCCGGGGAGCTGTTTTTT
CASSAGQGGPGELFF
>TRBD1|TRBV11-2|TRBJ2-7|.
TGTGCCGCACAACAGGGGATCCCCTACGAGCAGTACTTC
CAAQQGIPYEQYF
>.|TRBV25-1|TRBJ1-4|.
TGTGCCAGCAGTGAAGAACTCTGGGGGGCGACTAATGAAAAACTGTTTTTT
CASSEELWGATNEKLFF
>TRBD2|TRBV4-2|TRBJ2-7|.
TGTGCCAGCAGCCAAGAGGGGGGGATCGTCGCCGAGCAGTACTTC
CASSQEGGIVAEQYF
>.|TRBV27|TRBJ2-3|.
TGTGCCAGCAGTGTTCTGGGGCCAGATACGCAGTATTTT
CASSVLGPDTQYF
>.|TRBV13|TRBJ2-1|few
TGTGCCAGCAGCTTAGCCCGCCCCTCGAATGAGCAGTTCTTC
CASSLARPSNEQFF
>.|TRBV30|TRBJ2-5|.
TGTGCCTGGGACACGGGTTCCGAAGAGACCCAGTACTTC
CAWDTGSEETQYF
>.|TRBV4-1|TRBJ1-1|.
TGCGCCAGCAGCCAAGAGGGCGAAGGGCCGAACACTGAAGCTTTCTTT
CASSQEGEGPNTEAFF
>.|TRBV27|TRBJ1-3|.
TGTGCCAGCAGACCCCTGGGTGGCTCTGGAAACACCATATATTTT
CASRPLGGSGNTIYF
>.|TRBV6-5|TRBJ2-1|.
TGTGCCAGCAGTTACTCGAGGTCTGGGGGCATCGCGAATGAGCAGTTCTTC
CASSYSRSGGIANEQFF
>TRBD1|TRBV6-5|TRBJ2-3|.
TGTGCCAGCAGTTACGGGACAGGGGACACAGATACGCAGTATTTT
CASSYGTGDTDTQYF
>.|TRBV29-1|TRBJ2-1|.
TGCAGCGTTGGGGCGACCGCCTACAATGAGCAGTTCTTC
CSVGATAYNEQFF
>.|TRBV6-2/TRBV6-3|TRBJ1-2|.
TGTGCCAGCCAAGTAGATTCGGAGGACAGTCCCTATGGCTACACCTTC
CASQVDSEDSPYGYTF
>.|TRBV20-1|TRBJ1-2|.
TGCAGTGCTAGTCTGGATATCAACTATGGCTACACCTTC
CSASLDINYGYTF
>.|TRBV29-1|TRBJ1-1|.
TGCAGCGCCAGGGCTCACACTGAAGCTTTCTTT
CSARAHTEAFF
>.|TRBV14|TRBJ1-1|.
TGTGCCAGCAGCCCATATACAGGAGACACTGAAGCTTTCTTT
CASSPYTGDTEAFF
>.|TRBV7-9|TRBJ2-3|.
TGTGCCAGCAGTCCTACTCCTTCCAGGGTAGGCCCTACAGATACGCAGTATTTT
CASSPTPSRVGPTDTQYF
>.|TRBV27|TRBJ2-2|.
TGTGCCAGCAGTTTATATCGGGGGCCTGTCGGGGAGCTGTTTTTT
CASSLYRGPVGELFF
>.|TRBV4-1|TRBJ1-1|.
TGCGCCAGCAGCCACTCTCCCGACAGTTCTCGGACTGAAGCTTTCTTT
CASSHSPDSSRTEAFF
>.|TRBV27|TRBJ2-1|.
TGTGCCAGCAGTTTCAATCGGGACTCATACAATGAGCAGTTCTTC
CASSFNRDSYNEQFF
>.|TRBV28|TRBJ2-7|.
TGTGCCAGCAGTTTAAAACCGGGACTGGGTTCGTACGAGCAGTACTTC
CASSLKPGLGSYEQYF
>.|TRBV30|TRBJ1-4|.
TGTGCCTGGACAGGGGATGGAGAAAAACTGTTTTTT
CAWTGDGEKLFF
>.|TRBV29-1|TRBJ2-1|.
TGCAGCGTTGTCGGGATAAATGAGCAGTTCTTC
CSVVGINEQFF
>.|TRBV4-1|TRBJ2-2|.
TGCGCCAGCAGCCAAGGGGGTCCGGTCGGGGAGCTGTTTTTT
CASSQGGPVGELFF
>.|TRBV4-1|TRBJ1-1|.
TGCGCCAGCAGCCAAGATCCGCGCGAAGCTTTCTTT
CASSQDPREAFF
>TRBD1|TRBV19|TRBJ1-5|.
TGTGCCAGTAGTATATACCCCATCAACAGGGGCGGATGGCCCCAGCATTTT
CASSIYPINRGGWPQHF
>.|TRBV27|TRBJ1-6|.
TGTGCCAGCAGTTTATCGATTCAGTCACCCCTCCACTTT
CASSLSIQSPLHF
>.|TRBV6-4|TRBJ2-1|once
TGTGCCAGCAGTGACTCGCGAGGGGGTCGGCACAATGAGCAGTTCTTC
CASSDSRGGRHNEQFF
>.|TRBV4-1|TRBJ2-7|.
TGCGCCAGCAGCCAAGAATTTGCGGGGCCCAGAGGAGAGCAGTACTTC
CASSQEFAGPRGEQYF
>.|TRBV27|TRBJ1-5|.
TGTGCCAGCAGTTTAATTTCGGGGACACCCAATCAGCCCCAGCATTTT
CASSLISGTPNQPQHF
>.|TRBV20-1|TRBJ1-3|.
TGCAGTGCTAGAGATCTTTTCGAAAGCTCTGGAAACACCATATATTTT
CSARDLFESSGNTIYF
>.|TRBV30|TRBJ2-5|.
TGTGCCTGGAAGATGGACCGAGAGACCCAGTACTTC
CAWKMDRETQYF
>.|TRBV4-1|TRBJ1-2|.
TGCGCCAGCAGCCAAGAAAGTCCTACGGTCTATGGCTACACCTTC
CASSQESPTVYGYTF
>TRBD2|TRBV7-9|TRBJ2-1|.
TGTGCCAGCAGCCCCAGGACTAGCGGGAAACTCTACAATGAGCAGTTCTTC
CASSPRTSGKLYNEQFF
>TRBD1|TRBV20-1|TRBJ2-7|.
TGCAGTGCTAGAGATATTAGGGGACAGTCTTACGAGCAGTACTTC
CSARDIRGQSYEQYF